The TCR beta chain described here comes from a study of cytomegalovirus exposure and HLA in healthy donors. Primers included in the PCR were 60 Vbeta and 13 Jbeta primers. Sequenced by immunoSEQ multiplex PCR; TCRdb stores in-frame clones only, minus some. Of over 100,000 clones in the sample, 65% to 80% were seen once. The CDR3 is made up of 16 amino acids. V lost 0 bases, J lost 3 bases, and 4 bases stayed unmatched. The germline V gene has CDR1 LGHNA and CDR2 YNFKEQ. This sequence was found in a female donor in good health and CMV-seronegative. This chain joins TRBV4-2 and TRBJ1-4, with TRBD1 identical over 7 bases. The sample was PBMCs. CDR3: CASSQEYRGANEKLFF. The CDR3 nucleotides are TGTGCCAGCAGCCAAGAATACAGGGGTGCTAATGAAAAACTGTTTTTT.